These 15 T cell receptor beta chains originate from one sample sequenced in a study of blood T cells in healthy people across ages. Then a second PCR, running roughly 7 to 11 cycles, was carried out with a sample-barcoded 5' primer and a J-beta primer mix. TCRdb reprocessed the 5' RACE reads with MiXCR, giving one entry per CDR3 protein. The repertoire holds around 1,100,000 distinct CDR3 sequences, with roughly two fifths as singletons. The material sequenced was blood. The receptors derive from a man between 18 and 29 years old in good health.

This clonotype was seen only a few times. The J gene is TRBJ2-2, the V gene TRBV20-1; the D is unclear. V lost 5 bases, J lost 5 bases, and 12 bases lay in between. Looked up from germline, CDR1 is DFQATT and CDR2 is SNEGSKA (reference sequence). CDR3 length equals 13 residues. The CDR3 region has the DNA TGCAGTGCTCGGTTTCTCGATACCGGGGAGCTGTTTTTT. Amino acids: CSARFLDTGELFF.

This clonotype was seen a handful of times. The chain links TRBV20-1 to TRBJ2-4; TRBD1 matches 9 bases. Trimming took 0 bases from V and 3 from J; bases not matched to a gene: 12. The CDR3 covers 18 residues. Germline V lookup: CDR1 DFQATT, CDR2 SNEGSKA (reference sequence). The CDR3 is CSARDEQGAPPSKNIQYF. The CDR3 DNA is TGCAGTGCTAGAGATGAACAGGGGGCCCCTCCTAGCAAAAACATTCAGTACTTC.

This chain links TRBV20-1 with TRBJ2-7; maybe TRBD2 (6 bases). The J call may be incorrect, as the DNA end agrees better with TRBJ2-5. Germline V gene data show CDR1 as DFQATT and CDR2 as SNEGSKA (reference sequence). This CDR3 region has 12 residues. The CDR3 is CSAARAGETQYF. The CDR3 DNA sequence: TGCAGTGCTGCTAGAGCGGGAGAGACCCAGTACTTC.

The chain combines TRBV7-2 with TRBJ1-2; D ambiguous. The CDR3 runs 14 residues. Germline V gene lookup returns CDR1 SGHTA and CDR2 FQGNSA. V lost 5 bases to trimming and J lost 5 bases, with 15 bases between them. The CDR3 reads CASSAPGSRYGYTF. The CDR3 DNA follows: TGTGCCAGCAGCGCCCCGGGCAGCCGGTATGGCTACACCTTC.

This clonotype was detected only a few times. The chain couples TRBV29-1 to TRBJ1-2, with D perhaps matching TRBD1 (5 bases). The germline V gene has CDR1 SQVTM and CDR2 ANQGSEA. This CDR3 region has 15 residues. V gave up 0 bases and J gave up 2 bases, with 13 bases separating them. CDR3 sequence: CSVEEGKGPNYGYTF. The CDR3 DNA sequence: TGCAGCGTTGAAGAGGGAAAGGGGCCAAACTATGGCTACACCTTC.

V and J are TRBV4-3 and TRBJ1-3, with D uncertain. CDR3 size: 15 residues. From germline, CDR1 is LGHNA and CDR2 YSLEER. Trimming left V 1 base short and J 0 bases short, with 7 bases between. CDR3 region: CASSQGRSSGNTIYF. CDR3 nucleotide sequence: TGCGCCAGCAGCCAAGGGCGATCCTCTGGAAACACCATATATTTT.

This chain links TRBV20-1 with TRBJ1-5; D is undetermined. V was clipped by 0 bases and J by 5 bases, with 11 bases between them. The germline CDR1 and CDR2 sequences are DFQATT and SNEGSKA (reference sequence). The CDR3 is 14 residues long. Here the CDR3 reads CSARDRLQDQPQHF. CDR3 coding DNA: TGCAGTGCTAGAGATCGTTTGCAGGATCAGCCCCAGCATTTT.

This clonotype has just a few counts. The chain has TRBV5-1 and TRBJ1-1; D gene unclear. The CDR3 contains 14 residues. Germline V gives CDR1 SGHRS, CDR2 YFSETQ. V was pared by 5 bases and J by 5 bases, with 16 bases between. CDR3 sequence (DNA): TGCGCCAGCAGAGGACCCCGTTTGGGGACTGAAGCTTTCTTT. As protein: CASRGPRLGTEAFF.

A few counts support this clonotype. The CDR3 nucleotides read TGTGCCAGCAGCTTAGCGGAGAATGAGCAGTACTTC. It codes for CASSLAENEQYF. The V and J genes are TRBV7-9 and TRBJ2-5; D is ambiguous. V was pared by 0 bases and J by 11 bases, with 10 bases between. CDR1 and CDR2 from the germline V gene are SEHNR and FQNEAQ (reference sequence). The CDR3 extends over 12 amino acids.

As concerns this clonotype: The conserved final phenylalanine or tryptophan is absent from the CDR3, which likely points to a read error. The chain uses TRBV10-3 and TRBJ2-3; 8 bases line up with TRBD1. The CDR3 totals 15 residues. The germline gives CDR1 ENHRY, CDR2 SYGVKD. V was clipped by 4 bases and J by 2 bases; unmatched bases: 5. The CDR3 DNA sequence: TGTGCCATCAGTGCCAGGACAGGGCCCACAGATACGCAGTATATT. This gives the protein CAISARTGPTDTQYI.

The V call is TRBV7-9, the J call TRBJ1-1, with a weak D call TRBD1 (5 bases). Germline values: CDR1 SEHNR, CDR2 FQNEAQ (reference sequence). The CDR3 length is 11 residues. Trimming took off 7 bases at V and 8 bases at J, with 11 bases between the two ends. The CDR3 loop is CASTLWTEAFF. In DNA form, the CDR3 reads TGTGCCAGCACCCTATGGACAGAAGCTTTCTTT. The entire variable domain, with the rest obtained from reference TRBV7-9 and TRBJ1-1, is as follows: DTGVSQNPRHKITKRGQNVTFRCDPISEHNRLYWYRQTLGQGPEFLTYFQNEAQLEKSRLLSDRFSAERPKGSFSTLEIQRTEQGDSAMYLCASTLWTEAFFGQGTRLTVV.

The V call is TRBV7-9, the J call TRBJ1-1, with D perhaps matching TRBD1 (5 bases). There are 15 residues in the CDR3. The ends were cut back, 0 bases at V and 1 base at J, with 9 bases in the middle. CDR1 and CDR2 (germline): SEHNR, FQNEAQ (reference sequence). The CDR3 sequence is CASSLATTENTEAFF. The CDR3 nucleotides read TGTGCCAGCAGCTTAGCGACGACAGAGAACACTGAAGCTTTCTTT.

This clonotype was seen only once. J is TRBJ1-5 and V is TRBV6-6; tentative D call: TRBD1 (6 bases). This CDR3 is built from 14 residues. V was trimmed by 1 base and J by 4 bases, leaving 8 bases between them. The germline CDR1 and CDR2 sequences are MNHNY and SVGAGI (reference sequence). Here the CDR3 DNA reads TGTGCCAGCAGTTACTGGCAGGGGAATCAGCCCCAGCATTTT. As protein: CASSYWQGNQPQHF.

The V and J genes are TRBV4-3 and TRBJ2-1, with D possibly matching TRBD1 (6 bases). V dropped 4 bases and J dropped 5 bases, with 15 bases sitting between them. The germline gives CDR1 LGHNA, CDR2 YSLEER. CDR3 length: 15 amino acids. DNA of the CDR3: TGCGCCAGCAGCCGAGTCATTCGGACAGACAATGAGCAGTTCTTC. Its translation is CASSRVIRTDNEQFF.

This clonotype was picked up a small number of times. J is TRBJ1-5 and V is TRBV6-2 or TRBV6-3; D not resolved. The germline V gene encodes CDR1 MNHEY and CDR2 SVGEGT. V was trimmed by 1 base and J by 0 bases, leaving 4 bases between them. The CDR3 is 14 amino acids. This CDR3 reads CASSYLNSNQPQHF. In nucleotides, the CDR3 is TGTGCCAGCAGTTACTTGAATAGCAATCAGCCCCAGCATTTT.